The clone carrying this T cell receptor beta chain occurred once. The CDR3 does not close with the conserved phenylalanine or tryptophan, likely indicating a read error. It is unclear where the CDR3 begins or ends on the DNA, so no DNA is shown, and the CDR3 is as TCRdb lists it. This sample was included in a study of blood T cell repertoires in COVID-19. Background on the study: Sites across the United States, Italy and Spain contributed samples from acute and convalescent COVID-19.

Termini included, the CDR3 measures 10 amino acids. Germline V CDR1 and CDR2: LNHDA, SQIVND (reference sequence). Original processing methods: Estimated nucleated cell counts came from reference gene primer amplification. TCRdb's copy holds only in-frame clones and misses some; the assay was immunoSEQ multiplex PCR. The V and J calls and clone size were taken over from that table, and D and trimming were inferred from the DNA. Here the sample spans about 210,000 clones, roughly 81% being singletons. The sample comprised peripheral blood. The V gene is TRBV19, the J gene TRBJ2-7; the DNA was not compared with TRBD2, the D call given in the table. This clonotype was sampled from a woman aged 45-65 years with active or convalescent COVID-19. This CDR3 is CASSIRWGAR.